This is a list of T cell receptor beta chains from one sample in a study of read filtering for tumor transcriptome and immune sequencing. TCRdb analysed the reads with MiXCR anew, one entry per CDR3 protein. The sample holds roughly 93,000 distinct CDR3 sequences, approximately 21% seen once. The sequencing sample was made of a population of CD138-negative cells sorted from bone marrow. These receptors came from a donor over 35 with multiple myeloma. The CDR3 runs from the conserved cysteine through the conserved F or W. The D gene is left open where the match is weak. The size field is filled for only some rows; it gives once, few, many or a size class.

size: many
V: TRBV28
D: NA
J: TRBJ1-4
CDR3: CASTRRALSREKLFF
DNA: TGTGCCAGCACCCGCCGGGCCCTAAGCCGCGAAAAACTGTTTTTT

size: NA
V: TRBV7-2
D: NA
J: TRBJ1-5
CDR3: CASSRLQGGNQPQHF
DNA: TGTGCCAGCAGCCGATTACAAGGGGGCAATCAGCCCCAGCATTTT

size: many
V: TRBV5-1
D: TRBD2
J: TRBJ2-5
CDR3: CASSGLAGESQETQYF
DNA: TGCGCCAGCAGCGGATTAGCGGGGGAGTCTCAAGAGACCCAGTACTTC

size: few
V: TRBV5-1
D: NA
J: TRBJ2-5
CDR3: CASSLVRGQETQYF
DNA: TGCGCCAGCAGCTTGGTGAGGGGACAAGAGACCCAGTACTTC

size: many
V: TRBV28
D: NA
J: TRBJ1-1
CDR3: CASSFVWRSGEAFF
DNA: TGTGCCAGCAGTTTTGTATGGAGATCGGGTGAAGCTTTCTTT

size: NA
V: TRBV20-1
D: TRBD2
J: TRBJ2-1
CDR3: CSSKAGGRYNEQFF
DNA: TGCAGCTCCAAAGCGGGGGGCCGCTACAATGAGCAGTTCTTC

size: many
V: TRBV11-2
D: NA
J: TRBJ1-4
CDR3: CASSLLVQGSEKLFF
DNA: TGTGCCAGCAGCTTACTGGTTCAGGGGAGTGAAAAACTGTTTTTT

size: NA
V: TRBV7-9
D: NA
J: TRBJ2-1
CDR3: CASSLTRDERFF
DNA: TGTGCCAGCAGCTTAACGAGGGATGAGCGGTTCTTC

size: many
V: TRBV4-1
D: TRBD1
J: TRBJ2-1
CDR3: CASSREYTGGNHEQFF
DNA: TGCGCCAGCAGCCGGGAGTATACAGGGGGTAATCATGAGCAGTTCTTC

size: many
V: TRBV19
D: NA
J: TRBJ2-2
CDR3: CASLRDSFAGELFF
DNA: TGTGCCAGCCTCCGGGACTCCTTCGCCGGGGAGCTGTTTTTT

size: many
V: TRBV29-1
D: NA
J: TRBJ2-1
CDR3: CSVEIRMHNEQFF
DNA: TGCAGCGTTGAAATAAGGATGCACAATGAGCAGTTCTTC

size: many
V: TRBV3-1
D: NA
J: TRBJ2-7
CDR3: CASSQLGTYEQYF
DNA: TGTGCCAGCAGCCAATTGGGGACCTACGAGCAGTACTTC

size: NA
V: TRBV2
D: NA
J: TRBJ2-7
CDR3: CASSEQGPEQYF
DNA: TGTGCCAGCAGTGAACAGGGGCCCGAGCAGTACTTC

size: once
V: TRBV29-1
D: NA
J: TRBJ1-5
CDR3: CSVPTGRDQPQHF
DNA: TGCAGCGTCCCGACAGGTCGCGACCAGCCCCAGCATTTT

size: many
V: TRBV5-1
D: NA
J: TRBJ2-7
CDR3: CASSEQGSSYEQDF
DNA: TGCGCCAGCAGCGAGCAGGGGAGCTCCTACGAGCAGGACTTC

size: NA
V: TRBV7-2
D: TRBD1
J: TRBJ1-5
CDR3: CASGTQGAGNQPQHF
DNA: TGTGCCAGCGGCACCCAGGGGGCGGGCAATCAGCCCCAGCATTTT